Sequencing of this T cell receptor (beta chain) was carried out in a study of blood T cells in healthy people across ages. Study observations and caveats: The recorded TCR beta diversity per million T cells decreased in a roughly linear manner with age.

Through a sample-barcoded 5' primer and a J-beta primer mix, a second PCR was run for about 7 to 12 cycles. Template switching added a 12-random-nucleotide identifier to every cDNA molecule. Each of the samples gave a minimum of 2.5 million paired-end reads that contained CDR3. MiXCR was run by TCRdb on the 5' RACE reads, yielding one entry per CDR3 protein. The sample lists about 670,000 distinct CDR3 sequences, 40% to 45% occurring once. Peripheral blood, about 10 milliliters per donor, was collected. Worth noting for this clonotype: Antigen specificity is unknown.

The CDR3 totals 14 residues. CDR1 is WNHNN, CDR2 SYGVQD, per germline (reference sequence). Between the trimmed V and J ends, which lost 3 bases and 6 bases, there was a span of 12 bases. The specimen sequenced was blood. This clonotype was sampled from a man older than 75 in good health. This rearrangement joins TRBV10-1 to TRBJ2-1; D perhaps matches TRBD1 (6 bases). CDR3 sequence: CASSDQRRGNEQFF. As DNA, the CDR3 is TGCGCCAGCAGTGACCAGCGCAGGGGCAATGAGCAGTTCTTC.